This T cell receptor beta chain was identified in a study of cytomegalovirus exposure and HLA in healthy donors. V lost 2 bases and J 8 bases, leaving 9 bases between the germline ends. Per the germline V gene, CDR1 is MNHEY and CDR2 is SVGAGI. The length of the CDR3 is 12 residues. Primers included in the PCR were 60 Vbeta and 13 Jbeta primers. The data were produced by immunoSEQ multiplex PCR, yet TCRdb's version contains in-frame clones alone and is incomplete. The sample has about 130,000 clones, approximately 85% seen once; the top ten hold about 6.7%. This clone occurred a few times. This chain links TRBV6-5 with TRBJ1-2; D call uncertain. Sequencing used PBMCs. The clonotype originates from a woman aged 25 to 39 in good health and CMV-seropositive. The CDR3 loop reads CASSYSSGGYTF. The CDR3 DNA is TGTGCCAGCAGTTACAGTTCCGGGGGCTACACCTTC.